Only a few counts were recorded for the clone carrying this T cell receptor beta chain. Its antigen is still unknown. Full-length variable regions came from constant-region reverse primers plus semi-nested Nested Universal Primer A PCR. MiXCR, run by TCRdb on the 5' RACE reads, gives a single entry per CDR3 protein. The sample carries 35,000 to 50,000 distinct CDR3 sequences, around 30% recorded once. Findings and caveats of the study: In terms of TCR gene usage, tumor memory CD4+ T cells clustered together with blood and lymph node memory CD4+ cells, as well as with lymph node naive CD4+ cells.

This receptor was taken from a female donor with breast cancer. The sample comprised memory CD4+ T cells sorted from a lymph node. The subset here: memory CD4+ T cells, CD4+CD45RO+CD25-.

The CDR3 DNA follows: TGTGCCAGCAGCTTGAATGGCTACACCTTC. It is translated as CASSLNGYTF. The rearrangement uses TRBV7-2 and TRBJ1-2; D uncertain. In germline, CDR1 is SGHTA, CDR2 FQGNSA. With 3 bases removed from V and 6 bases from J, the gap between germline ends came to 2 bases. This CDR3 region has 10 residues.